This T cell receptor beta chain came from a study of T-cell memory formation after mild COVID-19. Study overall: Each donor largely had its own TCR clusters. Study-level results: Clones contracting across day 15 to 85 had a balanced CD4/CD8 profile; later expanding clones leaned CD4+. Proof of SARS-CoV-2 specificity was absent for the second-wave clones that crested on day 37. Contracting CD4+ clones were located mainly in CM and EM, and CD8+ clones in EMRA.

From germline, CDR1 is LGHNA and CDR2 YSLEER. V lost 3 bases and J lost 4, with 9 bases in between. This CDR3 comprises 13 residues. As for this clonotype: Its antigen is unknown.

MiXCR, run by TCRdb on the 5' RACE reads, gives a single entry per CDR3 protein. Of around 260,000 distinct CDR3 sequences listed, about a sixth are singletons. The V and J genes are TRBV4-3 and TRBJ2-5; a possible D gene is TRBD1 (5 bases). This TCR came from a man between 18 and 35 years old who had mild COVID-19 (a few samples of this study predate the infection). Cell type and time point are not known. The sample comprised PBMCs or a T cell subset sorted from them (not recorded which). In nucleotides, the CDR3 is TGCGCCAGCAGCCAGACAGTAAGAGAGACCCAGTACTTC. It is translated as CASSQTVRETQYF.